A single sample gave rise to the 7 T cell receptor beta chains below, sequenced in a study of read filtering for tumor transcriptome and immune sequencing. The library was built from 400 to 500 ng RNA with molecular barcoded adaptors for alpha/delta and beta/gamma chains. TCRdb redid the calling of the reads with MiXCR, one entry per CDR3 protein. Among 30,000 to 40,000 distinct CDR3 sequences, roughly an eighth were seen once, and the ten largest hold approximately 6.5%. Sequences were obtained from a population of CD138-negative cells sorted from bone marrow. The receptors derive from a donor older than 35 with multiple myeloma.

In regard to this clonotype: Given a far larger clone just one base away, this is likely a sequencing read error. The chain uses TRBV6-5 and TRBJ1-6, with TRBD1 as a possible D gene (5 bases). In germline, CDR1 is MNHEY, CDR2 SVGAGI. This CDR3 region has 13 residues. As DNA, the CDR3 is TGTGCCAGCAGTCTGGGGGGTGGGACTGAAGCTATCTTT. It codes for CASSLGGGTEAIF.

This clonotype was observed many times. This chain uses TRBV5-1 with TRBJ1-4, with D possibly TRBD1 on 5 matching bases. V was pared by 0 bases and J by 2 bases, with 11 bases between. The CDR3 is made up of 16 amino acids. Germline V lookup: CDR1 SGHRS, CDR2 YFSETQ. The CDR3 sequence: CASSLAAGSTNEKLFF. CDR3 in DNA: TGCGCCAGCAGCTTGGCGGCAGGGAGTACTAATGAAAAACTGTTTTTT. The entire variable domain, with the rest obtained from reference TRBV5-1 and TRBJ1-4, is as follows: KAGVTQTPRYLIKTRGQQVTLSCSPISGHRSVSWYQQTPGQGLQFLFEYFSETQRNKGNFPGRFSGRQFSNSRSEMNVSTLELGDSALYLCASSLAAGSTNEKLFFGSGTQLSVL.

This clonotype was seen at least ten times. CDR3 DNA: TGTGCCATCAGGTTTAATCAGCCCCAGCATTTT. Translated, it gives CAIRFNQPQHF. The chain recombines TRBV10-3 with TRBJ1-5; no firm D call. The V gene's germline CDR1 is ENHRY and CDR2 SYGVKD. The V end lost 6 bases, the J end lost 4 bases, and 4 bases lay between the germline ends. The CDR3 runs 11 residues.

At least ten counts were recorded for this clonotype. V usage is TRBV6-6 and J usage is TRBJ1-6, with a weak D call TRBD1 (6 bases). CDR1 is MNHNY, CDR2 SVGAGI, per germline (reference sequence). The CDR3 spans 15 residues. Trimming pared 4 bases from V and 6 bases from J, leaving 13 bases between. The DNA for the CDR3 is TGTGCCAGCAGTTCCCGGGGGGCCTCTAATTCACCCCTCCACTTT. Its translation: CASSSRGASNSPLHF.

This clonotype was picked up many times. This chain joins TRBV6-5 and TRBJ2-7; D is undetermined. Trimming cost V 6 bases and J 1 base, with 13 bases left between them. Germline values: CDR1 MNHEY, CDR2 SVGAGI. The CDR3 is 14 residues long. The CDR3 nucleotides read TGTGCCAGCAGAGGCCGGACCTTTTCCTACGAGCAGTACTTC. Translated: CASRGRTFSYEQYF.

In this sample, this clonotype turned up many times. DNA of the CDR3: TGTGCCAGCAGCTCTGACCGGACTGCACGGAATCAGCCCCAGCATTTT. Protein product: CASSSDRTARNQPQHF. This rearrangement joins TRBV6-5 to TRBJ1-5, with unresolved D. Trimming removed 6 bases from V and 4 bases from J, with 19 bases in between. The germline V gene encodes CDR1 MNHEY and CDR2 SVGAGI. CDR3 size: 16 residues.

Many counts were recorded for this clonotype. This chain links TRBV15 with TRBJ2-3; 8 nucleotides align to TRBD2. Germline CDR1 is LNHNV and CDR2 is YYDKDF (reference sequence). This CDR3 has 18 amino acids. J was trimmed by 4 bases and V by 0 bases; bases with no gene match: 12. The CDR3 here is CATSRDLSWREDSDTQYF. The CDR3, as DNA: TGTGCCACCAGCAGAGATTTAAGCTGGCGGGAGGACTCAGATACGCAGTATTTT.